This TCR beta chain was identified in a study of blood T cells in healthy people across ages. This clonotype was picked up a small number of times. What it binds is not known. A read error may produce the germline difference seen at one junction end. General study points: Getting older went along with TCR beta diversity per million T cells dropping roughly linearly.

Total RNA was isolated from each sample in quantities of at least 5 micrograms. A J-beta primer mix and a sample-barcoded 5' primer were used in a second PCR of about 7 to 12 cycles. A template-switch adaptor that had 12 random nucleotides put a tag on each cDNA molecule. MiXCR, applied by TCRdb to the 5' RACE reads, yields one record per CDR3 protein. The sample holds some 760,000 distinct CDR3 sequences, 20% to 25% seen once. Germline V gene sequence: CDR1 SQVTM, CDR2 ANQGSEA. The CDR3 totals 14 residues. These data were likewise used in another study, on T cells of mothers and their children. As reported in that work: All donors were healthy and Caucasian; they were a few mothers and their six children.

The material sequenced was blood. This chain uses TRBV29-1 with TRBJ1-1; D is uncertain. The source of this sequence is a boy aged 10-17 years in good health. The CDR3 sequence is CSVERGLGNTEAFF. CDR3 DNA sequence: TGCAGCGTTGAAAGAGGGCTGGGGAACACCGAAGCTTTCTTT.